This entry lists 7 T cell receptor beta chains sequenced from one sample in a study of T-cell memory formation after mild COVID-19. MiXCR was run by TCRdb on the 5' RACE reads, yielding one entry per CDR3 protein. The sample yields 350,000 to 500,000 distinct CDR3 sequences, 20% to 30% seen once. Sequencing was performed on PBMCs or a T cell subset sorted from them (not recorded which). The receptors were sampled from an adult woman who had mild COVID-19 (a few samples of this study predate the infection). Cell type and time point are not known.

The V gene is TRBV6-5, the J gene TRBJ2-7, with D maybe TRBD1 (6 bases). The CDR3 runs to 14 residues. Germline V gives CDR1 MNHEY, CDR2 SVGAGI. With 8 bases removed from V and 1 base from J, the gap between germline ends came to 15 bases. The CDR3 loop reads CASHSQGRSYEQYF. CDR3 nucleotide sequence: TGTGCCAGCCATAGTCAGGGGCGATCCTACGAGCAGTACTTC.

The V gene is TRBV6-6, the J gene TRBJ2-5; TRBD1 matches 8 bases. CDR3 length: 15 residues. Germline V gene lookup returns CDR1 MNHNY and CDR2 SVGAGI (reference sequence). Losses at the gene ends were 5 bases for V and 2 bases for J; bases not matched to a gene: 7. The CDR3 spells CASSPTWTGQETQYF. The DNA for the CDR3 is TGTGCCAGCAGTCCGACCTGGACAGGGCAAGAGACCCAGTACTTC.

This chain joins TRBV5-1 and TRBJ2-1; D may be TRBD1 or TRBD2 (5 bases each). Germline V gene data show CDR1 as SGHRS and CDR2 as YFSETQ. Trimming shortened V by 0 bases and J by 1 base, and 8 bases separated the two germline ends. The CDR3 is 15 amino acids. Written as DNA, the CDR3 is TGCGCCAGCAGCTTGGGGTGGGGGTCCTACAATGAGCAGTTCTTC. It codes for CASSLGWGSYNEQFF.

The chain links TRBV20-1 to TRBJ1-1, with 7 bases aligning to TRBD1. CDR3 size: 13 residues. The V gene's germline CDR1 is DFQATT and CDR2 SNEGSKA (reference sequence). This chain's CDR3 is CGGLTGIGTEAFF. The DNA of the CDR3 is TGCGGGGGTTTGACAGGGATCGGCACTGAAGCTTTCTTT.

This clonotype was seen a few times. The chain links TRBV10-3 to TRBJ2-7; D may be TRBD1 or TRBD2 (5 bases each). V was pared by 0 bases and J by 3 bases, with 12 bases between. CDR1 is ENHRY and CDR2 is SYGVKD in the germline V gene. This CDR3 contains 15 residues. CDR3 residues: CAISESRGPYYEQYF. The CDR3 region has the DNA TGTGCCATCAGTGAGTCGAGGGGCCCGTACTACGAGCAGTACTTC.

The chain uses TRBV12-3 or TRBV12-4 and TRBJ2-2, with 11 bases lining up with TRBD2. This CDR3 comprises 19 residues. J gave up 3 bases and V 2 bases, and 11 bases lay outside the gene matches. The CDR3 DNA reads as TGTGCCAGCAGTTTAACGGGTCTTCTAGCGGGAGGTGACACCGGGGAGCTGTTTTTT. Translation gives CASSLTGLLAGGDTGELFF.

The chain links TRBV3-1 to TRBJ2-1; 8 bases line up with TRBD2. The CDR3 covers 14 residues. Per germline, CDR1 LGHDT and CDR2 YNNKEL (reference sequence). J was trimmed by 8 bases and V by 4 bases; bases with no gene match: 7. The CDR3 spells CASSLGSGGDEQFF. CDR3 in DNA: TGTGCCAGCAGCCTCGGGAGCGGGGGCGATGAGCAGTTCTTC.